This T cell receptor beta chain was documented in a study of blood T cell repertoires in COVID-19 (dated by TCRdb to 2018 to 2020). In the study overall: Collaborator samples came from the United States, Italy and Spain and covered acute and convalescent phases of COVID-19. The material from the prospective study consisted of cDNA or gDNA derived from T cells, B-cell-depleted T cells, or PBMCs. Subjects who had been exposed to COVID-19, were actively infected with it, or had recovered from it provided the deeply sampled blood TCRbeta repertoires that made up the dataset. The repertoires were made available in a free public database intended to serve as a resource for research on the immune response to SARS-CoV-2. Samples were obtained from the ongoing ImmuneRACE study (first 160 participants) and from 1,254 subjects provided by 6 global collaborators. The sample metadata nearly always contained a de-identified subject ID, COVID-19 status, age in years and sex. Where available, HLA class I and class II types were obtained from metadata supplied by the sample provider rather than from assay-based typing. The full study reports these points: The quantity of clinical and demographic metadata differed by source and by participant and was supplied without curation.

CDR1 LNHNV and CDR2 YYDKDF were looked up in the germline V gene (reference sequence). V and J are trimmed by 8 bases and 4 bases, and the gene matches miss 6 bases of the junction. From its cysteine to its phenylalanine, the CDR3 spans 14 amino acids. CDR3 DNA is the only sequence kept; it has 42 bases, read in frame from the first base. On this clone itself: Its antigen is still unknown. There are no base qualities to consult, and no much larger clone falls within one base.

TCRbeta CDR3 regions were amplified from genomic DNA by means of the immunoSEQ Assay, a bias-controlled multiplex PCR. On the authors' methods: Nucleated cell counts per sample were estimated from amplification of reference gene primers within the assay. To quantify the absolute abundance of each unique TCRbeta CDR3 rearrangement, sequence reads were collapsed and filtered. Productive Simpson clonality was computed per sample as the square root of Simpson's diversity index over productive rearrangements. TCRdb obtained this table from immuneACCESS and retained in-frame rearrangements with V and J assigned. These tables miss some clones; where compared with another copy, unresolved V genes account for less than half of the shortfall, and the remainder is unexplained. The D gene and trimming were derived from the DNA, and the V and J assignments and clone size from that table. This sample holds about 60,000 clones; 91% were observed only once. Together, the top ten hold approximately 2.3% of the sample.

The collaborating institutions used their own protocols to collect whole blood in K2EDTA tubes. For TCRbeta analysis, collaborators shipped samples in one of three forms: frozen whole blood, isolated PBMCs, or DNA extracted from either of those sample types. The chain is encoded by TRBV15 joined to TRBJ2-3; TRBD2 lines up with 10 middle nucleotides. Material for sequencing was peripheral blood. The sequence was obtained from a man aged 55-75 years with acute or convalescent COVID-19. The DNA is TGTGCCACCTCGGGACTAGCGTCGGCAGATACGCAGTATTTT. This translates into CATSGLASADTQYF.